Listed below are T cell receptor beta chains from one sample, sequenced in a study of T cell repertoires in cytomegalovirus infection. Which antigens these TCRs recognize remains unknown. Each CDR3 protein is one row after TCRdb ran MiXCR on the reads. The top ten hold 11% to 15% of the sample, which has about 920,000 distinct CDR3 sequences, 31% seen once. Sequencing used cultured CD8+ T cells from PBMCs, obtained from culture after CMV antigen stimulation. The receptors originated from a human donor in good health (CMV status not recorded). Some clones in this sample may be carry-over from other donors' samples. The CDR3 runs from the conserved cysteine through the conserved F or W. Fields, in order: J gene, V gene, CDR3 protein.

>TRBJ1-5|TRBV4-1
CASSPRDGGGQPQHF
>TRBJ1-1|TRBV5-1
CASSHPGQGWSEAFF
>TRBJ2-3|TRBV25-1
CASSETLRGYTDTQYF
>TRBJ2-7|TRBV5-1
CANSLRQGSYEQYF
>TRBJ2-5|TRBV28
CASRNPTGGAETQYF
>TRBJ2-3|TRBV23-1
CASSQSALGTSGGISTDTQYF
>TRBJ2-5|TRBV10-3
CAISLRDTEETQYF
>TRBJ1-2|TRBV7-9
CASTPGGLSNYGYTF
>TRBJ2-1|TRBV6-5
CASSQYLLYGDSPTKAYNEQFF
>TRBJ1-2|TRBV6-5
CASSYLTGGFGYTF
>TRBJ1-2|TRBV12-3/TRBV12-4
CASSRTGVDGYTF
>TRBJ1-1|TRBV4-2
CASSQGTDVEAFF
>TRBJ1-5|TRBV7-6
CASSPGGYGNQPQHF
>TRBJ1-5|TRBV19
CASSIGSGGGQPQHF
>TRBJ1-1|TRBV29-1
CSVDTGDLNTEAFF
>TRBJ2-3|TRBV5-4
CASRPRPSPEGGPTNTQYF
>TRBJ2-5|TRBV19
CASSTYRQAEETQYF
>TRBJ2-1|TRBV6-1
CASSEVLYNEQFF
>TRBJ2-5|TRBV7-9
CASSLVSGLETQYF
>TRBJ2-7|TRBV5-3
CARSRPSQDEQYF
>TRBJ1-6|TRBV3-1
CASSQVGGASSNSPLHF
>TRBJ1-5|TRBV20-1
CSARDDALGQGSHQPQHF
>TRBJ2-2|TRBV7-6
CASSLDRSSGGPGTGELFF
>TRBJ2-3|TRBV6-6
CASSNGGLDTQYF
>TRBJ2-5|TRBV6-2/TRBV6-3
CASSSGQGLTETQYF
>TRBJ2-3|TRBV27
CASSRAGRGTDTQYF
>TRBJ1-3|TRBV7-2
CASSYLMGGVGNTIYF
>TRBJ2-7|TRBV27
CASSLSVGPYEQYF
>TRBJ2-2|TRBV6-1
CASSELVGRVNTGELFF
>TRBJ1-5|TRBV27
CASSTRQGNQPQHF
>TRBJ2-1|TRBV9
CASSETGTMFNEQFF
>TRBJ2-3|TRBV27
CASSSAGGGGDTQYF
>TRBJ2-1|TRBV5-5
CANSLTGLEDNEQFF
>TRBJ1-1|TRBV27
CASSFNGREAFF
>TRBJ2-6|TRBV27
CASSTRLRGSGANVLTF
>TRBJ1-5|TRBV19
CASMTHRENEPQHF
>TRBJ2-5|TRBV6-2/TRBV6-3
CASSYIAGPPTQYF
>TRBJ2-1|TRBV12-3/TRBV12-4
CASSWQLNEQFF
>TRBJ1-4|TRBV11-1
CASSSGTVAEKLFF
>TRBJ2-1|TRBV27
CASTSDGPYNEQFF
>TRBJ1-1|TRBV2
CASRLTVMNTEAFF
>TRBJ2-2|TRBV7-3
CASSPTGGAGTGELFF
>TRBJ2-7|TRBV7-6
CASSLGPPSSYEQYF
>TRBJ2-1|TRBV5-8
CASSSDRDRVLHEQFF
>TRBJ2-5|TRBV19
CASSLLSGETQYF
>TRBJ2-1|TRBV10-3
CAIKVQGARGGEQFF
>TRBJ1-6|TRBV7-8
CASSLNKISRSSPLHF
>TRBJ1-2|TRBV7-9
CASSQGMSFEYGYTF
>TRBJ2-6|TRBV24-1
CATSDPGQISGANVLTF